What follows is one TCR beta chain and its context. What antigen it recognizes has not been identified. Base qualities were left out, and no much larger clone turns up one base away. The sample is drawn from a study of chemoradiotherapy in HPV16-positive cancers (dated by TCRdb to the early 2020s). General notes on the study: Candidate HPV-specific T-cell clones and common TCR motifs were defined through functional T-cell assays on cells from a couple of HPV16-positive patients. The study asked whether T-cell immunity against the HPV oncoproteins E6 and E7 changes during chemoradiotherapy and whether it affects survival. The candidate HPV-specific TCRs and motifs were then tracked in TCR repertoires from under 100 patients with HPV-related cancers. What the study reported, not specific to this receptor: In HPV16-positive patients, expansion of HPV-responsive T cells during chemoradiotherapy was found to be associated with improved recurrence-free survival. The survival association was reported for HPV16-positive patients, and the functional definition of HPV-specific T cells was derived from only a couple of HPV16-positive patients. Expansion of candidate HPV-specific clones and E7-related TCR motifs was observed in the tumor microenvironment during treatment, whereas no such expansion was observed for non-HPV-specific T cells.

The germline V gene provides CDR1 SGHVS and CDR2 FNYEAQ. V sheds 4 bases and J sheds 2 bases, leaving 18 bases between their ends. From the cysteine up to the phenylalanine, the CDR3 has a length of 17 residues. Only the CDR3 part of the read is kept: 51 bases, read in frame from the first base. Library method: the immunoSEQ multiplex PCR assay. The clones in this table, taken by TCRdb from immuneACCESS, are in-frame only. Not every clone is retained; where verified, under half of the shortfall comes from an unresolved V gene, and the cause of the rest is unknown. For this sample there are around 40,000 clones; roughly three quarters appear just once. The ten top clones hold over 5% of the sample. Repertoires were sampled repeatedly over the course of chemoradiotherapy so that clonal expansion in the tumor microenvironment could be followed.

This sequence uses TRBV7-6 and TRBJ1-3, with the D gene not confidently named. Specimen: blood, collected from a patient who underwent chemoradiotherapy. The receptor's source is a human donor with HPV-associated anogenital cancer. The DNA reads as follows: TGTGCCAGCAGCTCAGGTTCCGGGGTCGCCCCTGGAAACACCATATATTTT. Its product reads: CASSSGSGVAPGNTIYF.